This T cell receptor (beta chain) was identified in a study of human versus mouse CDR3 diversity and MHC coevolution. Germline V lookup: CDR1 KGHSH, CDR2 LQKENI. Trimming took off 4 bases at V and 1 base at J, with 20 bases between the two ends. This CDR3 is 17 amino acids long. TCRdb's copy holds only in-frame clones and misses some; the assay was immunoSEQ multiplex PCR. The sample lists about 77,000 clones, 92% occurring once. The chain employs TRBV18 and TRBJ2-7; D is perhaps TRBD1 (7 bases). Sequencing was performed on naive CD4+ T cells from blood. Subset given: CD45RO-negative CD62L-positive naive CD4 T cells. The clonotype originates from a person between 25 and 70 years old in good health. The CDR3 is CASSQPGGTASSYEQYF. The CDR3 DNA reads as TGTGCCAGCTCACAACCTGGAGGGACAGCTTCATCCTACGAGCAGTACTTC. Filled out from reference TRBV18 and TRBJ2-7, the complete variable domain reads NAGVMQNPRHLVRRRGQEARLRCSPMKGHSHVYWYRQLPEEGLKFMVYLQKENIIDESGMPKERFSAEFPKEGPSILRIQQVVRGDSAAYFCASSQPGGTASSYEQYFGPGTRLTVT.